This paragraph reports one T cell receptor beta chain. Its antigen is not identified. The sample is drawn from a study of OX40 agonist ivuxolimab in advanced cancers. Notes on the study in general: Researchers report that CD8+ T cells had, on average, more expanded clones than CD4+. Some patients who did not respond also had low normalized T-cell clonal expansion.

The table came from immunoSEQ multiplex PCR; TCRdb's copy has only in-frame clones and leaves some out. The profile shows some 20,000 clones, 75% to 95% of them singletons. The sequenced sample was CD4+ or CD8+ T cells sorted from blood, obtained in a trial of the OX40 agonist ivuxolimab. This receptor was obtained from an adult with an advanced solid tumor such as melanoma, head and neck, liver or kidney cancer.

CDR3 protein: CASSLASYRANTEAFF. CDR3 sequence (DNA): TGTGCCAGCAGCTTAGCAAGTTACAGGGCAAACACTGAAGCTTTCTTT. V is TRBV7-9 and J is TRBJ1-1; a possible D gene is TRBD1 (6 bases). The germline V gene has CDR1 SEHNR and CDR2 FQNEAQ (reference sequence). V lost 0 bases and J lost 2, with 13 bases in between. This CDR3 spans 16 amino acids. The full variable domain, rest sourced from reference TRBV7-9 and TRBJ1-1, is DTGVSQNPRHKITKRGQNVTFRCDPISEHNRLYWYRQTLGQGPEFLTYFQNEAQLEKSRLLSDRFSAERPKGSFSTLEIQRTEQGDSAMYLCASSLASYRANTEAFFGQGTRLTVV.